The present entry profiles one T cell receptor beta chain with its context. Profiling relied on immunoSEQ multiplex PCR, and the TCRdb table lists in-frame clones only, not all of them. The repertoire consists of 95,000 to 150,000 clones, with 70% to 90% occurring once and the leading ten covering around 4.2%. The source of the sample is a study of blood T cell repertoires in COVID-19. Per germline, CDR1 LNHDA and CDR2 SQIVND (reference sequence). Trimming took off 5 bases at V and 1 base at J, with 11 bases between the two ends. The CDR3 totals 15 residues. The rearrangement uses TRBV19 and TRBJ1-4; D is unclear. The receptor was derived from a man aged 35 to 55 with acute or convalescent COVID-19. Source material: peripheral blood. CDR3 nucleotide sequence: TGTGCCAGTAGTCCCAAACCGCGAACTAATGAAAAACTGTTTTTT. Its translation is CASSPKPRTNEKLFF. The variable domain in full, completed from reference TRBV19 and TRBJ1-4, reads DGGITQSPKYLFRKEGQNVTLSCEQNLNHDAMYWYRQDPGQGLRLIYYSQIVNDFQKGDIAEGYSVSREKKESFPLTVTSAQKNPTAFYLCASSPKPRTNEKLFFGSGTQLSVL.